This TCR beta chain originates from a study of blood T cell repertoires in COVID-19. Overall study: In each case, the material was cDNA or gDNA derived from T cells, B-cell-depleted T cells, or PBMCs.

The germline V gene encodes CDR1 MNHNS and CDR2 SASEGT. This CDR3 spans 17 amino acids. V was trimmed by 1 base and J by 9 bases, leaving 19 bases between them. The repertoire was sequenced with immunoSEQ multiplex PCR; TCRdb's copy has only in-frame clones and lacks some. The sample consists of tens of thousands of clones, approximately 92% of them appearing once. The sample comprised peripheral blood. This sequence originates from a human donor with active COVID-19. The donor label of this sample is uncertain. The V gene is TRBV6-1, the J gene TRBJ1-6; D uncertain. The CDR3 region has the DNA TGTGCCAGCAGTGAAGAGGTCAGGCCTTTGCCCAGTTCACCCCTCCACTTT. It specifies CASSEEVRPLPSSPLHF.